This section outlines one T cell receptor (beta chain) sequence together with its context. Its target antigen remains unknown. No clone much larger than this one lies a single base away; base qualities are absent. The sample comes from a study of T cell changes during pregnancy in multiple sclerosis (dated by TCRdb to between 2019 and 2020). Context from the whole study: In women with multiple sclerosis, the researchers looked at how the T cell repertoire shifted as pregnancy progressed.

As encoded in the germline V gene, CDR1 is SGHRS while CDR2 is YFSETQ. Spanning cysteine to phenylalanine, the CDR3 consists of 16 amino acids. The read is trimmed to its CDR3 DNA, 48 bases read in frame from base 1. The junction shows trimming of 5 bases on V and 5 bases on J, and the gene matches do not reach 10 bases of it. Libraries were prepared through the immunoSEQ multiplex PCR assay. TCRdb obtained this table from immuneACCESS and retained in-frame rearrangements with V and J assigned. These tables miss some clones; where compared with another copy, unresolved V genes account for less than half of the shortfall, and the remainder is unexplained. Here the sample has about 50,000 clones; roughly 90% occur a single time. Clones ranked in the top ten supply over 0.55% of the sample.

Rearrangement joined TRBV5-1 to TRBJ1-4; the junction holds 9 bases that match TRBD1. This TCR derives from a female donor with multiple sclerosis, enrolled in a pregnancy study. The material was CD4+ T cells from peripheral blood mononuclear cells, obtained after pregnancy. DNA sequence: TGCGCCAGCAGACGAGCCTACAGGGGGCAAAATGAAAAACTGTTTTTT. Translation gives CASRRAYRGQNEKLFF.